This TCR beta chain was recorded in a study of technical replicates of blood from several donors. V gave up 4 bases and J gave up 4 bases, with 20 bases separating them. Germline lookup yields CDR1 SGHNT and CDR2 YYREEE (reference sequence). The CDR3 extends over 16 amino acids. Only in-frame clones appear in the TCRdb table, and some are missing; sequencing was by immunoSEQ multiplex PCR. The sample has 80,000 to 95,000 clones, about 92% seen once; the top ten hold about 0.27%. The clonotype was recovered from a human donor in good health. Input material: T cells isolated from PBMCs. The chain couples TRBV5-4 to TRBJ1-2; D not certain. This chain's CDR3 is CASSQSTGVKFYGYTF. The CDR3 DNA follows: TGTGCCAGCAGCCAATCGACCGGGGTCAAGTTCTATGGCTACACCTTC.